The text below deals with one T cell receptor beta chain. This sample was taken from a study of somatic mutations in cytotoxic T cells in rheumatoid arthritis. Clones were sequenced by immunoSEQ multiplex PCR, and TCRdb holds only the in-frame ones, with some missing. The sample carries under 15,000 clones, 70% to 85% recorded once. This CDR3 has 13 residues. With 7 bases removed from V and 1 base from J, the gap between germline ends came to 10 bases. Germline lookup yields CDR1 MDHEN and CDR2 SYDVKM. This TCR came from a middle-aged woman in good health. The material sequenced was CD8+ T cells sorted from blood. The chain combines TRBV28 with TRBJ1-1; D may be TRBD1 (5 bases). The CDR3 DNA is TGTGCCAGCAAGGGGCCGGGGAACACTGAAGCTTTCTTT. Encoded protein: CASKGPGNTEAFF.